The rows below give T cell receptor beta chains drawn from one sample of a study of long-term antiretroviral therapy in people with HIV. The protocol was immunoSEQ multiplex PCR, while the TCRdb copy is restricted to in-frame clones and leaves out a portion. Among 20,000 or so clones listed, roughly 79% were seen once. The sequencing used unsorted PBMCs, collected 2.2 years after starting antiretroviral therapy. The receptors were gathered from a man aged 50-60 years with HIV. Each CDR3 is given with its conserved first and last residue. The order of the fields is CDR3 protein, CDR3 DNA, D gene, clone size, V gene, J gene. The D gene is left open where the match is weak. For some rows the clone size is stated as once, few or many, or as a class when expanded; others skip it.

CASSLVRTGELFF,TGTGCCAGCAGCTTAGTCCGAACCGGGGAGCTGTTTTTT,-,-,TRBV7-9,TRBJ2-2
CASSLGQGGEQYF,TGTGCCAGCAGCCTCGGACAGGGAGGGGAGCAGTACTTC,-,-,TRBV11-2,TRBJ2-7
CASSTAPGQGIRNEKLFF,TGTGCCAGCAGCACGGCGCCGGGACAGGGGATCCGAAATGAAAAACTGTTTTTT,TRBD1,-,TRBV7-8,TRBJ1-4
CASSLANSGTSRQETQYF,TGTGCCAGCAGCTTAGCTAACTCCGGGACTAGCCGGCAAGAGACCCAGTACTTC,TRBD2,-,TRBV7-2,TRBJ2-5
CASSLGGFSGNTIYF,TGTGCCAGCAGCTTGGGGGGGTTCTCTGGAAACACCATATATTTT,-,-,TRBV5-5,TRBJ1-3
CASSLNTGVYEKLFF,TGCGCCAGCAGCTTAAATACAGGGGTTTACGAAAAACTGTTTTTT,TRBD1,once,TRBV5-1,TRBJ1-4
CASLPGGALEGTGELFF,TGTGCCAGCCTCCCCGGGGGGGCGCTGGAAGGGACCGGGGAGCTGTTTTTT,TRBD2,-,TRBV28,TRBJ2-2
CASSLAGYYNEQFF,TGTGCCAGCAGCTTAGCGGGTTACTACAATGAGCAGTTCTTC,-,-,TRBV11-1,TRBJ2-1
CASSSLGGQETQYF,TGTGCCAGCAGTTCACTAGGAGGCCAAGAGACCCAGTACTTC,-,-,TRBV6-6,TRBJ2-5
CASGDSWGTEAFF,TGTGCCAGTGGGGACTCCTGGGGCACTGAAGCTTTCTTT,-,-,TRBV19,TRBJ1-1
CASSPDGSYNEQFF,TGTGCCAGCAGCCCTGACGGGAGCTACAATGAGCAGTTCTTC,-,once,TRBV7-3,TRBJ2-1
CSVGWSSLGEQYF,TGCAGCGTTGGGTGGTCTAGCCTCGGGGAGCAGTACTTC,-,-,TRBV29-1,TRBJ2-5
CASSFFLAGDGGKNIQYF,TGTGCCAGCAGCTTTTTCCTAGCGGGGGATGGGGGCAAAAACATTCAGTACTTC,TRBD2,-,TRBV5-6,TRBJ2-4
CASSLVFSRGNTIYF,TGTGCCAGCAGTTTAGTGTTTTCCAGAGGAAACACCATATATTTT,-,-,TRBV27,TRBJ1-3
CASRTQGYEQYF,TGTGCCAGCAGGACGCAGGGGTACGAGCAGTACTTC,-,-,TRBV6-6,TRBJ2-7
CASSSVTYEQYF,TGTGCCAGCAGTTCCGTCACTTACGAGCAGTACTTC,-,few,TRBV28,TRBJ2-7
CASSLETGIEQFF,TGTGCCAGCAGCTTAGAGACGGGAATTGAGCAGTTCTTC,-,-,TRBV11-2,TRBJ2-1
CASSVGPGAGNTIYF,TGTGCCAGCAGCGTAGGACCAGGGGCCGGAAACACCATATATTTT,-,-,TRBV9,TRBJ1-3
CASSLQENTIYF,TGTGCCAGCAGCCTACAAGAAAACACCATATATTTT,-,-,TRBV13,TRBJ1-3
CASSPGTFSGPQHF,TGTGCCAGCAGCCCGGGGACATTCTCGGGGCCCCAGCATTTT,-,-,TRBV5-4,TRBJ1-5
CASSDARTDYQEQYF,TGTGCCAGCAGCGACGCCCGGACAGACTATCAGGAGCAGTACTTC,-,-,TRBV7-9,TRBJ2-7
CASRLGQTNTEAFF,TGTGCCAGCAGATTGGGACAGACGAACACTGAAGCTTTCTTT,TRBD1,few,TRBV6-5,TRBJ1-1
CASSPTLAAVWYEQYF,TGTGCCAGCAGCCCAACACTAGCTGCCGTTTGGTACGAGCAGTACTTC,-,few,TRBV27,TRBJ2-7
CASSSRDSVYEQYF,TGTGCCAGCAGCTCCCGGGACAGTGTCTACGAGCAGTACTTC,TRBD1,-,TRBV7-9,TRBJ2-7